The rows below give T cell receptor beta chains drawn from one sample of a study of early T cells in non-severe SARS-CoV-2 infection. TCRdb reprocessed the 5' RACE reads via MiXCR and lists one record per CDR3 protein. The table has some 82,000 distinct CDR3 sequences, around 5.6% seen once. Source material: whole blood. The receptors were gathered from an adult who was a healthcare worker with PCR-confirmed SARS-CoV-2 infection or an uninfected control (not recorded which). Each CDR3 is given with its conserved first and last residue. Fields, in order: V gene, D gene, CDR3 length, CDR3 protein. D genes are given only for firm matches.

TRBV7-9 | TRBD1 | 15 | CASSPGQGSSYEQYF
TRBV12-3/TRBV12-4 | - | 14 | CASPFGVRSDTQYF
TRBV20-1 | TRBD2 | 15 | CSARDTGGPTGELFF
TRBV7-9 | - | 14 | CASSEPSGANVLTF
TRBV20-1 | TRBD2 | 13 | CSAPGLASYTQYF
TRBV7-2 | TRBD2 | 13 | CASSQRTSGEQYF
TRBV11-2 | - | 15 | CASSLRLTDTGELFF
TRBV12-3/TRBV12-4 | TRBD1 | 15 | CASSFGQGVTGELFF
TRBV6-2/TRBV6-3 | - | 14 | CASRPPWITDTQYF
TRBV6-1 | - | 12 | CASRAFTGELFF
TRBV11-2 | - | 19 | CASSLGLEDSRGLQETQYF
TRBV12-3/TRBV12-4 | TRBD1 | 14 | CASRQQGAGDTQYF
TRBV29-1 | - | 14 | CSAWGGRVNTEAFF
TRBV20-1 | TRBD2 | 12 | CSARGVQETQYF
TRBV6-2/TRBV6-3 | TRBD1 | 14 | CASRSPGQGSEQYF
TRBV20-1 | - | 14 | CSASNPTANTEAFF
TRBV11-2 | - | 16 | CASSPDGGDRAYEQYF
TRBV6-1 | - | 14 | CASSEAWGNQPQHF
TRBV7-7 | TRBD2 | 12 | CARRTSGNEQFF
TRBV19 | - | 11 | CASSDGYGYTF
TRBV5-1 | - | 15 | CASSPRRQPDNEQFF
TRBV6-6 | - | 14 | CASSLTQGSQPQHF
TRBV7-6 | TRBD1 | 15 | CASSLDRGSGNTIYF
TRBV15 | - | 15 | CATSREKQGNTEAFF
TRBV29-1 | - | 13 | CSAWDTTRGEQYF
TRBV6-5 | TRBD2 | 17 | CASSLTSGGYGANVLTF
TRBV7-2 | - | 15 | CASSSGQGANSPLHF
TRBV20-1 | - | 12 | CSAAAGGNTIYF
TRBV4-3 | - | 14 | CASSQESGSNEQFF
TRBV19 | - | 13 | CASSMAGTDTQYF
TRBV19 | - | 12 | CASKASNYGYTF
TRBV11-2 | TRBD1 | 14 | CASSLGRGPETQYF
TRBV11-2 | - | 15 | CASSPRRFSYNEQFF
TRBV7-9 | - | 16 | CASSLVQAHDDYGYTF
TRBV28 | - | 14 | CASSLVQKNTEAFF
TRBV7-8 | - | 15 | CASSHPPTANYEQYF
TRBV7-8 | - | 15 | CASSEDRGSYNEQFF
TRBV20-1 | - | 14 | CSIKSGASTDTQYF
TRBV2 | TRBD1 | 15 | CASKNPGGHTGELFF
TRBV20-1 | - | 12 | CSASSGDYGYTF
TRBV9 | TRBD2 | 12 | CASSGDSGKEFF
TRBV7-2 | - | 12 | CASSLGADTQYF
TRBV5-1 | TRBD1 | 14 | CVSSLGTGSTEAFF
TRBV12-3/TRBV12-4 | - | 13 | CASKVRAAEKLFF
TRBV6-4 | - | 13 | CASSDSPRDEQFF
TRBV27 | - | 12 | CASSRWGTEAFF
TRBV20-1 | - | 13 | CSASPGGEETQYF
TRBV6-6 | TRBD1 | 13 | CASSSTGGTEAFF
TRBV30 | - | 15 | CAWSVLGGPQETQYF
TRBV7-9 | - | 13 | CASSLLQTNEQFF
TRBV5-1 | - | 15 | CASSALGVLTDTQYF
TRBV4-3 | - | 16 | CASSPKIEANTGELFF
TRBV28 | TRBD1 | 16 | CASSARDRGHRGTQYF
TRBV6-5 | - | 12 | CASSSPSSEQYF